This TCR beta chain was observed in a study of regulatory T cells in long-lasting Graves disease. Construction of the TCR beta libraries employed iRepertoire HTBI primers in conjunction with Arm-PCR of CDR3 regions. TCRdb reprocessed the multiplex PCR reads via MiXCR and lists one record per CDR3 protein. The profile shows some 400,000 distinct CDR3 sequences, 14% to 15% of them singletons. This clonotype came up many times. Its matching antigen is unknown. Whole-study findings and limits: Persistent patients shared more public clonotypes (roughly 2,800) than new patients (under 1,000).

Sample time point: newly diagnosed GD, antithyroid drugs for less than 3 months. The authors made the TCR library using RNA they extracted from PBMCs. CDR1 is MNHEY, CDR2 SVGEGT, per germline. The CDR3 totals 17 residues. V lost 0 bases to trimming and J lost 7 bases; unmatched junction nucleotides: 14. These sequences were also reported in another study, on T cells in Graves' hyperthyroidism and ophthalmopathy. That work states: Over 18 months, lack of ophthalmopathy progression marked Graves' hyperthyroidism as stable. Uncontrolled infection, other autoimmune disease, pregnancy or lactation led to exclusion. First-round RT-PCR of the TCR CDR3 relied on the HTBI primer set.

The receptor's source is a woman between 25 and 40 years old with Graves disease. The J gene is TRBJ1-2, the V gene TRBV6-2 or TRBV6-3; 7 nucleotides agree with TRBD1. The sequencing here drew on peripheral blood mononuclear cells (PBMCs), taken at new diagnosis, from a patient treated with antithyroid drugs. This CDR3 reads CASSYSGQQIAAGGYTF. CDR3 sequence (DNA): TGTGCCAGCAGTTACTCGGGACAGCAAATCGCCGCGGGTGGCTACACCTTC.